Given below is one T cell receptor (beta chain) in context. Its antigen is unknown. TCRdb reanalysed the RT-PCR reads using MiXCR and keeps one entry per CDR3 protein. The repertoire holds approximately 500,000 distinct CDR3 sequences, with 13% as singletons. CDR1 and CDR2 (germline): SGHTS, YDEGEE. CDR3 length equals 17 residues. Trimming removed 1 base at V and 0 bases at J, with 13 bases between. The source of the sample is a study of response to subunit inactivated influenza vaccine. Whole-study results and caveats: The authors proposed limited new T cell recruitment per seasonal influenza vaccination.

Sequencing was performed on PBMCs from blood, taken roughly 48 days after vaccination. The J gene is TRBJ2-2, the V gene TRBV5-8; D may be TRBD2 (6 bases). This clonotype was sampled from a man between 45 and 60 years old who received an inactivated influenza vaccine. The DNA of the CDR3 is TGTGCCAGCAGCTTGAAGGTAGCGGCACCGAACACCGGGGAGCTGTTTTTT. It is translated as CASSLKVAAPNTGELFF. The entire variable domain, with the rest obtained from reference TRBV5-8 and TRBJ2-2, is as follows: EAGVTQSPTHLIKTRGQQATLRCSPISGHTSVYWYQQALGLGLQFLLWYDEGEERNRGNFPPRFSGRQFPNYSSELNVNALELEDSALYLCASSLKVAAPNTGELFFGEGSRLTVL.